The 2 T cell receptor beta chains below were found in one sample sequenced in a study of cytomegalovirus exposure and HLA in healthy donors. Vbeta (60) and Jbeta (13) primers were used in the PCR. Using immunoSEQ multiplex PCR, the repertoire was profiled, and TCRdb retains in-frame clones only, with some absent. The sample shows under 150,000 clones, about 77% of them seen only once. Input material: PBMCs. The receptors come from a man aged 50 to 60 in good health and CMV-seronegative.

CDR3 protein: CASSYGQPTYNEQFF. The CDR3 bases are TGTGCCAGCAGTTACGGGCAGCCCACCTACAATGAGCAGTTCTTC. The V gene is TRBV6-6, the J gene TRBJ2-1; D unclear. Germline CDR1 reads MNHNY; CDR2 reads SVGAGI (reference sequence). V was shortened by 2 bases and J by 2 bases, with 10 bases between the two germline ends. The CDR3 is 15 residues long.

This chain links TRBV20-1 with TRBJ2-7; TRBD1 is a possible D gene (6 bases). CDR3 size: 11 residues. Germline loops: CDR1 DFQATT, CDR2 SNEGSKA (reference sequence). The V gene lost 2 bases and the J gene lost 6 bases, with 8 bases spanning the gap. This chain's CDR3 is CSARMTGEQYF. In nucleotides, the CDR3 is TGCAGTGCTAGAATGACAGGCGAGCAGTACTTC.